This is a list of T cell receptor beta chains from one sample in a study of a mutant IDH1 vaccine in newly diagnosed glioma. The repertoire was sequenced with immunoSEQ multiplex PCR; TCRdb's copy has only in-frame clones and lacks some. Of around 15,000 clones listed, around 95% are singletons. Sequenced material: peripheral blood mononuclear cells (PBMCs), taken from a glioma patient treated with radiotherapy, temozolomide or both. These receptors came from a young woman with glioma. Some clones in this sample may be carry-over from other donors' samples. Both conserved end residues are trimmed from each CDR3. Part of the rows lack a size; the others show once, few, many or a class for expanded clones.

V gene	clone size	CDR3 length	J gene	CDR3 protein
TRBV27	-	13	TRBJ1-5	ASSSLSQGNQPQH
TRBV7-9	-	12	TRBJ2-3	ASSFGAGENTQY
TRBV18	few	13	TRBJ2-2	ASSPGLYDTGELF
TRBV28	-	13	TRBJ2-1	ASSLILAGVVEQF
TRBV7-2	-	10	TRBJ2-5	ASVQGLETQY
TRBV5-1	-	12	TRBJ2-3	ASSLEGYTDTQY
TRBV19	-	12	TRBJ1-1	ASMKPPGDTEAF
TRBV11-2	-	10	TRBJ1-2	ASSLEGYGYT
TRBV13	-	13	TRBJ2-7	ASSLGQGASYEQY
TRBV19	once	8	TRBJ1-5	ASSMAPQH
TRBV7-3	-	16	TRBJ2-3	ASSLTGFGTPITDTQY
TRBV30	-	12	TRBJ1-1	AWAKTGSRTEAF
TRBV23-1	-	17	TRBJ2-2	ASSQSETNRVGDTGELF
TRBV7-6	once	17	TRBJ2-1	ASSLGQYFEQGNKNEQF
TRBV28	-	13	TRBJ1-1	ASSLLGGGDTEAF
TRBV2	-	13	TRBJ1-5	ASRETPGGNQPQH
TRBV5-1	-	12	TRBJ2-3	ASSLQGWTDTQY
TRBV4-1	once	14	TRBJ1-2	ASSQLPQGWIYGYT
TRBV11-2	-	11	TRBJ1-2	ASSSRKTYGYT
TRBV27	-	13	TRBJ1-5	ASQGTEDSNQPQH
TRBV27	-	11	TRBJ2-1	ASRLWGVDEQF
TRBV11-1	-	11	TRBJ2-3	ASSLGYRNTQY
TRBV2	-	13	TRBJ1-5	ASSEDGQPNQPQH
TRBV10-3	-	12	TRBJ1-1	AISVTGPGTEAF
TRBV2	-	12	TRBJ1-2	ASSFDRGVDGYT
TRBV7-9	-	8	TRBJ1-2	ASSRREPT
TRBV28	-	11	TRBJ2-7	ASSSDGSYEQY
TRBV5-1	-	13	TRBJ2-3	ASSPWGGDQDTQY
TRBV28	-	11	TRBJ2-7	ATTRVMSYEQY
TRBV6-6	once	12	TRBJ1-3	ASSYRAGGNTIY
TRBV6-6	-	11	TRBJ1-1	ASRRTGNPEAF
TRBV13	once	13	TRBJ2-5	ASSPRGDWGETQY
TRBV19	-	11	TRBJ1-2	ASKRSPNYGYT
TRBV5-4	-	13	TRBJ2-7	ASSFGGTFSNEQY
TRBV29-1	-	13	TRBJ1-2	SVGTGGVGGYGYT
TRBV5-8	-	12	TRBJ2-3	ASSIWTVTDTQY
TRBV15	-	12	TRBJ1-4	ATSRVPTDEKLF
TRBV14	-	12	TRBJ2-3	ASSQGKDTDTQY
TRBV11-2	few	11	TRBJ1-1	ASSQTPVEEAF
TRBV5-4	-	13	TRBJ2-7	ASSALAGGPYEQY